A selection of T cell receptor beta chains follows, all from one sample in a study of control samples from healthy donors and cancer patients. The table came from immunoSEQ multiplex PCR; TCRdb's copy has only in-frame clones and leaves some out. The data contain 100,000 to 150,000 clones, 75% to 95% of them singletons. What was sequenced was blood. Receptors originate from a middle-aged man in good health. Each CDR3 is given with its conserved first and last residue. The order of the fields is J gene, D gene, V gene, clone size, CDR3 DNA, CDR3 protein. A D gene is named only where the DNA matches it firmly. The size entry is marked missing in some rows and otherwise reads once, few, many or a size class.

J gene: TRBJ2-2; D gene: -; V gene: TRBV27; clone size: few; CDR3 DNA: TGTGCCAGCAGTCCGACCCAGGGCACCGGGGAGCTGTTTTTT; CDR3 protein: CASSPTQGTGELFF
J gene: TRBJ1-6; D gene: -; V gene: TRBV5-5; clone size: -; CDR3 DNA: TGTGCCAGCAGGCATGCCGGACAGTATAATTCACCCCTCCACTTT; CDR3 protein: CASRHAGQYNSPLHF
J gene: TRBJ2-5; D gene: -; V gene: TRBV2; clone size: -; CDR3 DNA: TGTGCCAGCAGTCATTACCGGACAGAGCAAGAGACCCAGTACTTC; CDR3 protein: CASSHYRTEQETQYF
J gene: TRBJ1-2; D gene: TRBD1; V gene: TRBV5-4; clone size: -; CDR3 DNA: TGTGCCAGCAGCGACCAAACCGGGACAGGCCCCCATCATAACTATGGCTACACCTTC; CDR3 protein: CASSDQTGTGPHHNYGYTF
J gene: TRBJ1-2; D gene: -; V gene: TRBV5-6; clone size: -; CDR3 DNA: TGTGCCAGCAGGGGCCCCGACACGTATGCTAACTATGGCTACACCTTC; CDR3 protein: CASRGPDTYANYGYTF
J gene: TRBJ2-5; D gene: TRBD2; V gene: TRBV7-3; clone size: -; CDR3 DNA: TGTGCCAGCAGCTTTAGCGGGGGGAAGGGAGAGACCCAGTACTTC; CDR3 protein: CASSFSGGKGETQYF
J gene: TRBJ1-1; D gene: -; V gene: TRBV5-1; clone size: -; CDR3 DNA: TGCGCCAGCAGCTCACCGGGGGAGATTTCTGAAGCTTTCTTT; CDR3 protein: CASSSPGEISEAFF
J gene: TRBJ2-2; D gene: -; V gene: TRBV3-1/TRBV3-2; clone size: -; CDR3 DNA: TGTGCCAGCAGCCGGATGGGGGCCGGGGAGCTGTTTTTT; CDR3 protein: CASSRMGAGELFF
J gene: TRBJ1-6; D gene: -; V gene: TRBV2; clone size: once; CDR3 DNA: TGTGCCAGCAGTGTGAGGGTAATTGCCCCCCTCCACTTT; CDR3 protein: CASSVRVIAPLHF
J gene: TRBJ2-3; D gene: -; V gene: TRBV27; clone size: -; CDR3 DNA: TGTGCCAGCAGTTGGCGTCAGAGGCAGTATTTT; CDR3 protein: CASSWRQRQYF
J gene: TRBJ2-5; D gene: -; V gene: TRBV28; clone size: -; CDR3 DNA: TGTGCCAGCAGTCCCCATCTGGTAGGGCTTAGGGGGGAGACCCAGTACTTC; CDR3 protein: CASSPHLVGLRGETQYF
J gene: TRBJ2-5; D gene: TRBD1; V gene: TRBV3-1/TRBV3-2; clone size: -; CDR3 DNA: TGTGCCAGCAGCCAGGCGGGACAGGGCCTGTACCAAGAGACCCAGTACTTC; CDR3 protein: CASSQAGQGLYQETQYF
J gene: TRBJ2-3; D gene: -; V gene: TRBV9; clone size: -; CDR3 DNA: TGTGCCAGCAGCGTAGTACTGGGTGGCCCAGATACGCAGTATTTT; CDR3 protein: CASSVVLGGPDTQYF
J gene: TRBJ2-7; D gene: -; V gene: TRBV30; clone size: once; CDR3 DNA: TGTGCCTGGGGACGGACTAACGAGCAGTACTTC; CDR3 protein: CAWGRTNEQYF
J gene: TRBJ2-3; D gene: -; V gene: TRBV9; clone size: once; CDR3 DNA: TGTGCCAGCAGCGTAGCATGGGGTGGGAGGACAGATACGCAGTATTTT; CDR3 protein: CASSVAWGGRTDTQYF
J gene: TRBJ2-4; D gene: TRBD1; V gene: TRBV7-9; clone size: -; CDR3 DNA: TGTGCCAGCAGCTCGGCGGAGGGACAGGGGCCCCTCAGCAAAAACATTCAGTACTTC; CDR3 protein: CASSSAEGQGPLSKNIQYF
J gene: TRBJ2-2; D gene: -; V gene: TRBV10-3; clone size: -; CDR3 DNA: TGTGCCATCAGTGAGGGAACTAAAACCGGGGAGCTGTTTTTT; CDR3 protein: CAISEGTKTGELFF
J gene: TRBJ1-1; D gene: -; V gene: TRBV6-4; clone size: -; CDR3 DNA: TGTGCCAGCAGTGTCAAACAGAACACTGAAGCTTTCTTT; CDR3 protein: CASSVKQNTEAFF
J gene: TRBJ2-5; D gene: -; V gene: TRBV7-2; clone size: -; CDR3 DNA: TGTGCCAGCAGCCGCCGTTGGGCTAGAAGGGATCTCCCGGAGACCCAGTACTTC; CDR3 protein: CASSRRWARRDLPETQYF
J gene: TRBJ2-3; D gene: -; V gene: TRBV7-3; clone size: -; CDR3 DNA: TGTGCCAGCAGCTTATGGGACTCAGATACGCAGTATTTT; CDR3 protein: CASSLWDSDTQYF
J gene: TRBJ2-1; D gene: TRBD2; V gene: TRBV10-3; clone size: -; CDR3 DNA: TGTGCCGTCGGGACTAGCGGGGCCGCTGGGAATGAGCAGTTCTTC; CDR3 protein: CAVGTSGAAGNEQFF
J gene: TRBJ1-1; D gene: -; V gene: TRBV7-6; clone size: -; CDR3 DNA: TGTGCCAGCAGCTTAGGAATGAACACTGAAGCTTTCTTT; CDR3 protein: CASSLGMNTEAFF
J gene: TRBJ2-3; D gene: TRBD2; V gene: TRBV5-1; clone size: -; CDR3 DNA: TGCGCCAGCAGCTTGCCACGCTTGGGACTAGCGGGGGGATGGGGCACAGATACGCAGTATTTT; CDR3 protein: CASSLPRLGLAGGWGTDTQYF
J gene: TRBJ1-3; D gene: TRBD1; V gene: TRBV5-4; clone size: -; CDR3 DNA: TGTGCCAGCAGCCTGACAGGGTCTGGAAACACCATATATTTT; CDR3 protein: CASSLTGSGNTIYF
J gene: TRBJ1-5; D gene: -; V gene: TRBV28; clone size: -; CDR3 DNA: TGTGCCAGCAGTATCCCTCAGACACGGATGGCCCAGCATTTT; CDR3 protein: CASSIPQTRMAQHF
J gene: TRBJ2-2; D gene: -; V gene: TRBV5-1; clone size: -; CDR3 DNA: TGCGCCAGCAGTTCGACCCCCGGCGGGGAGCTGTTTTTT; CDR3 protein: CASSSTPGGELFF
J gene: TRBJ2-1; D gene: TRBD1; V gene: TRBV15; clone size: -; CDR3 DNA: TGTGCCACCAGCAGAGTGGCGACAGGGGTTTACAATGAGCAGTTCTTC; CDR3 protein: CATSRVATGVYNEQFF
J gene: TRBJ2-7; D gene: TRBD2; V gene: TRBV7-9; clone size: -; CDR3 DNA: TGTGCCAGCAGCTCGACTAGCGGCTCCTACGAGCAGTACTTC; CDR3 protein: CASSSTSGSYEQYF
J gene: TRBJ2-7; D gene: -; V gene: TRBV5-1; clone size: -; CDR3 DNA: TGCGCCAGCAGCTTGGTCGACAGTTCATCCGAGCAGTACTTC; CDR3 protein: CASSLVDSSSEQYF
J gene: TRBJ2-1; D gene: TRBD2; V gene: TRBV15; clone size: -; CDR3 DNA: TGTGCCACCAGCAGAGATCCAGCGGGGGGGGTGCTGGATGAGCAGTTCTTC; CDR3 protein: CATSRDPAGGVLDEQFF
J gene: TRBJ1-1; D gene: -; V gene: TRBV5-4; clone size: -; CDR3 DNA: TGTGCCAGCAGCTTACCGGGCCCGAAAAGTAACACTGAAGCTTTCTTT; CDR3 protein: CASSLPGPKSNTEAFF
J gene: TRBJ1-2; D gene: -; V gene: TRBV2; clone size: -; CDR3 DNA: TGTGCCAGCGACAGTACCCAGGACAGCTATGGCTACACCTTC; CDR3 protein: CASDSTQDSYGYTF
J gene: TRBJ2-5; D gene: -; V gene: TRBV5-6; clone size: -; CDR3 DNA: TGTGCCAGCAGCCTCCTGGGACGTGCTCAAGAGACCCAGTACTTC; CDR3 protein: CASSLLGRAQETQYF
J gene: TRBJ1-1; D gene: TRBD1; V gene: TRBV29-1; clone size: -; CDR3 DNA: TGCAGCGTTCGGGACAGGGTGAACACTGAAGCTTTCTTT; CDR3 protein: CSVRDRVNTEAFF
J gene: TRBJ2-3; D gene: TRBD1; V gene: TRBV19; clone size: once; CDR3 DNA: TGTGCCAGTAGTGACAGGGCCACAGATACGCAGTATTTT; CDR3 protein: CASSDRATDTQYF
J gene: TRBJ2-7; D gene: -; V gene: TRBV18; clone size: -; CDR3 DNA: TGTGCCAGCTCACCAACCGCCTACGAGCAGTACTTC; CDR3 protein: CASSPTAYEQYF
J gene: TRBJ2-3; D gene: TRBD2; V gene: TRBV5-6; clone size: -; CDR3 DNA: TGTGCCAGCAGCTTGAACTCGGCGGGGGGTTACACAGATACGCAGTATTTT; CDR3 protein: CASSLNSAGGYTDTQYF
J gene: TRBJ1-6; D gene: TRBD1; V gene: TRBV27; clone size: -; CDR3 DNA: TGTGCCAGCAGTGTCGACAGGGGCAGGTCACCCCTCCACTTT; CDR3 protein: CASSVDRGRSPLHF
J gene: TRBJ2-5; D gene: -; V gene: TRBV18; clone size: -; CDR3 DNA: TGTGCCAGCTCACCACAACAGGGACAAGAGACCCAGTACTTC; CDR3 protein: CASSPQQGQETQYF
J gene: TRBJ1-2; D gene: -; V gene: TRBV6-1; clone size: -; CDR3 DNA: TGTGCCAGCAGCTTTCAGGGAGACTATGGCTACACCTTC; CDR3 protein: CASSFQGDYGYTF